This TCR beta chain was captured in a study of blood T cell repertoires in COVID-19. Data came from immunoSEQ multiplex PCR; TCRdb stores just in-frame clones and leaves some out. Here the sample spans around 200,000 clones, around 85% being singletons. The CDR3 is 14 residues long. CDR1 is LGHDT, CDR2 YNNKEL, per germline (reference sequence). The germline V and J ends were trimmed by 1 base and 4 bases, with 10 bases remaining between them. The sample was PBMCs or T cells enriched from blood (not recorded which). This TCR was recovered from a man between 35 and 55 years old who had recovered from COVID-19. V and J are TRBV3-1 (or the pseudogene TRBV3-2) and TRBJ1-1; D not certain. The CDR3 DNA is TGTGCCAGCAGCCAAGGGACTTTGGGCACTGAAGCTTTCTTT. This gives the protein CASSQGTLGTEAFF.